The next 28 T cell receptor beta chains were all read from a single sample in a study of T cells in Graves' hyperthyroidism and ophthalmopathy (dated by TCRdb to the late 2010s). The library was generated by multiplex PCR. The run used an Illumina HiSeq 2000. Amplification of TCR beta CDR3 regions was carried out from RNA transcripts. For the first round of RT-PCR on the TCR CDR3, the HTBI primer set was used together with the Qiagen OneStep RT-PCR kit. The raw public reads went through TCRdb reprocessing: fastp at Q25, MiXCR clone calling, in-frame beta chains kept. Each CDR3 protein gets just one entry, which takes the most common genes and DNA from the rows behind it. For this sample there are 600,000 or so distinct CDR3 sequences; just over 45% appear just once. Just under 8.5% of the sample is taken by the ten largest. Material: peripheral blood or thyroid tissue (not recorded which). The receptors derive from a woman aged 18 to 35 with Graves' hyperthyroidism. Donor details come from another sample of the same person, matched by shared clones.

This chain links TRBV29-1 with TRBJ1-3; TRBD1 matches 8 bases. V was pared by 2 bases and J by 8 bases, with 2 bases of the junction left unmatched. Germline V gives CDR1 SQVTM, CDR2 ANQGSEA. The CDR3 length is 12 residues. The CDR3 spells CSVETGGHTIYF. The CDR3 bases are TGCAGCGTTGAAACAGGGGGGCACACCATATATTTT.

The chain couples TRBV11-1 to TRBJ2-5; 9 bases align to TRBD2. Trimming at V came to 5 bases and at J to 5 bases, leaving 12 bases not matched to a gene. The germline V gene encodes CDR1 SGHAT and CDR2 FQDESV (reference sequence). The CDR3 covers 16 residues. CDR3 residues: CASSLGLAGTRETQYF. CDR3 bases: TGTGCCAGCAGCCTAGGTCTAGCGGGAACGCGGGAGACCCAGTACTTC.

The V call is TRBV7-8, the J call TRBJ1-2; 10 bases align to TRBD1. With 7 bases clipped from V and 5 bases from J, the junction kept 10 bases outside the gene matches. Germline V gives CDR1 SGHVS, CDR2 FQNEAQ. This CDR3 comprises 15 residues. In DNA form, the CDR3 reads TGTGCCAGCAACTCAGGACAGGGGGGATCTTATGGCTACACCTTC. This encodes CASNSGQGGSYGYTF.

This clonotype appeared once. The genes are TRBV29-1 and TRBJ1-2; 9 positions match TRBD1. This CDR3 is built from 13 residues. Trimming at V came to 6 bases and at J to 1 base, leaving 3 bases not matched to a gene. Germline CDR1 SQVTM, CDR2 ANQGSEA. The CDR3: CSVGGQGNYGYTF. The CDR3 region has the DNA TGCAGCGTGGGGGGACAGGGTAACTATGGCTACACCTTC.

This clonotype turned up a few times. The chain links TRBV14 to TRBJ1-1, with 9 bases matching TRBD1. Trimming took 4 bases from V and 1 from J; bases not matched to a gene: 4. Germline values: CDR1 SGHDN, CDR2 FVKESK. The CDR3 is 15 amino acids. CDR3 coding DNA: TGTGCCAGCAGCCTGGGGACAGGGTCGAACACTGAAGCTTTCTTT. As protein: CASSLGTGSNTEAFF.

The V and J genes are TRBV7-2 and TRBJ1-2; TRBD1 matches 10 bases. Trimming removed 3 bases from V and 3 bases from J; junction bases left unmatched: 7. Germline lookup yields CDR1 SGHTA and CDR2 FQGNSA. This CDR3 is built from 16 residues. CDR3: CASSFRQGALHYGYTF. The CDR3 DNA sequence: TGTGCCAGCAGCTTCAGACAGGGGGCCCTACACTATGGCTACACCTTC.

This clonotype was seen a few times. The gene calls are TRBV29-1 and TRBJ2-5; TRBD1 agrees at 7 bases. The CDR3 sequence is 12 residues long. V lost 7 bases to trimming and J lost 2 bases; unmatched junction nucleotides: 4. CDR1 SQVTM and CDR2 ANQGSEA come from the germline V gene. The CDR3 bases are TGCAGCGCCGGGACAGCACAAGAGACCCAGTACTTC. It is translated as CSAGTAQETQYF. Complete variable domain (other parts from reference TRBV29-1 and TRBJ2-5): SAVISQKPSRDICQRGTSLTIQCQVDSQVTMMFWYRQQPGQSLTLIATANQGSEATYESGFVIDKFPISRPNLTFSTLTVSNMSPEDSSIYLCSAGTAQETQYFGPGTRLLVL.

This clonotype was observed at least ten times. CDR3 nucleotides: TGTGCCAGCAGCCCCCCAGGCACCCAGTACTTC. This codes for CASSPPGTQYF. This chain uses TRBV7-9 with TRBJ2-5, with unresolved D. Trimming pared 5 bases from V and 8 bases from J, leaving 9 bases between. From germline, CDR1 is SEHNR and CDR2 FQNEAQ (reference sequence). This CDR3 spans 11 amino acids.

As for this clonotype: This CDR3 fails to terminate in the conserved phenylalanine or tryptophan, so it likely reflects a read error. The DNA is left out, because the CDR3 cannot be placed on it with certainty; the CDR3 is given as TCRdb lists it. CDR3 region: CASSFSTEALL. The J gene is TRBJ1-1, the V gene TRBV7-2. Germline CDR1 reads SGHTA; CDR2 reads FQGNSA. The CDR3 is 11 amino acids in total, end residues counted.

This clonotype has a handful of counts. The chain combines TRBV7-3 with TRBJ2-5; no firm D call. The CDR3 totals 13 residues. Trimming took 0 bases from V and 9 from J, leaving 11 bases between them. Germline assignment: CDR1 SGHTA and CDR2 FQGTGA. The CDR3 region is CASSLTESQPQYF. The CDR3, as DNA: TGTGCCAGCAGCTTAACGGAGTCTCAGCCCCAGTACTTC.

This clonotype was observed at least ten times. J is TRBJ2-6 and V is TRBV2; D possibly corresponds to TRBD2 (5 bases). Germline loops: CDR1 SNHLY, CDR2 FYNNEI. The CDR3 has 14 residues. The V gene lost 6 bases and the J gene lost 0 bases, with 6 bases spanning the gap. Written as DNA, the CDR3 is TGTGCCAGCAGGGGAGTCTCTGGGGCCAACGTCCTGACTTTC. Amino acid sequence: CASRGVSGANVLTF.

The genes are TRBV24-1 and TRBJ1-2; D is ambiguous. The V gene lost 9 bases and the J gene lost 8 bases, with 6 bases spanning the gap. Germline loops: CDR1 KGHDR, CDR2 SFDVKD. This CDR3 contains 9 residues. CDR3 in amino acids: CATQGGYTF. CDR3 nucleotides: TGTGCCACCCAAGGAGGCTACACCTTC.

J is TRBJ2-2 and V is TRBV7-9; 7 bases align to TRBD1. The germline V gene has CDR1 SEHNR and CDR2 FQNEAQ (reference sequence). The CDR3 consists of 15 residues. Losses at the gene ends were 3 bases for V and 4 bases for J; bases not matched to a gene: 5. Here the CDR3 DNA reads TGTGCCAGCAGCTTGGGGGCAGGGGGCACCGGGGAGCTGTTTTTT. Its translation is CASSLGAGGTGELFF.

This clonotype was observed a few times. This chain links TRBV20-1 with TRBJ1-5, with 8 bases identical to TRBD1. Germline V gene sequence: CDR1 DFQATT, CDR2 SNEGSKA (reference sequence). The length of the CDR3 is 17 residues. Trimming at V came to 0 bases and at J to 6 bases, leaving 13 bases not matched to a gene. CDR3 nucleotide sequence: TGCAGTGCTAGAGATTACCTGATGACAGGGGAGGGTCAGCCCCAGCATTTT. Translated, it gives CSARDYLMTGEGQPQHF.

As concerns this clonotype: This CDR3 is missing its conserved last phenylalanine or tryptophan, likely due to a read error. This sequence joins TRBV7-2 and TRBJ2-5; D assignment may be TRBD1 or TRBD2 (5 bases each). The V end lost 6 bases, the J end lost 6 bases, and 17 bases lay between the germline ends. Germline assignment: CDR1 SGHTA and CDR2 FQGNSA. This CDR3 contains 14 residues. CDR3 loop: CASSPGTTKKTQYY. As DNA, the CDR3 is TGTGCCAGCAGTCCCGGGACCACCAAGAAGACCCAGTACTAC.

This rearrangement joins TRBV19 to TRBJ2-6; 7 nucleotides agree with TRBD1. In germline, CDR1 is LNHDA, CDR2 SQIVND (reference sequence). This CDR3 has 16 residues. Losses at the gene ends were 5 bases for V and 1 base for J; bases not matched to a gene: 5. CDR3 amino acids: CASSSPDRSGANVLTF. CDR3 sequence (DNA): TGTGCCAGTAGTTCCCCGGACAGGTCTGGGGCCAACGTCCTGACTTTC. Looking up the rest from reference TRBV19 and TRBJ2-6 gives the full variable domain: DGGITQSPKYLFRKEGQNVTLSCEQNLNHDAMYWYRQDPGQGLRLIYYSQIVNDFQKGDIAEGYSVSREKKESFPLTVTSAQKNPTAFYLCASSSPDRSGANVLTFGAGSRLTVL.

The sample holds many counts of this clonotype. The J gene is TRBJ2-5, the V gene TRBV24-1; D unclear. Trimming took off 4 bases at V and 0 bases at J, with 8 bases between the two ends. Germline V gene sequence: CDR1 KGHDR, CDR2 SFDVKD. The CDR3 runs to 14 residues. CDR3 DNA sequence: TGTGCCACCAGTGAAAACCGGGACCAAGAGACCCAGTACTTC. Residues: CATSENRDQETQYF.

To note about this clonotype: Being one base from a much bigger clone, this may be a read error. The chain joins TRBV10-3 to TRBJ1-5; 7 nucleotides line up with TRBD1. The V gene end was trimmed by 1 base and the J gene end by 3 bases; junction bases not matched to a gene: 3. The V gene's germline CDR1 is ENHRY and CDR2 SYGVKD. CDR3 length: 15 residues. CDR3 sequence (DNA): TGTGCCATCAGTGAGTTCGACAGGGCCAATCAGCCCCAGCATTTT. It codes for CAISEFDRANQPQHF.

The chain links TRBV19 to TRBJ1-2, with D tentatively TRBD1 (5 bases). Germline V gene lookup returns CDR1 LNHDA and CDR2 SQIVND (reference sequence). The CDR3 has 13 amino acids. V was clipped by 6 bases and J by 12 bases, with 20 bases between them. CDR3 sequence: CASRWGSNSGNTF. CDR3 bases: TGTGCCAGTAGATGGGGCAGCAACTCTGGAAACACCTTC.

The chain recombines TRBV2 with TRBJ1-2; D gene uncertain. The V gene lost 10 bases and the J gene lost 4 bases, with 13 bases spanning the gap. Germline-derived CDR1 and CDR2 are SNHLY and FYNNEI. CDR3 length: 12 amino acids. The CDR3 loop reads CATLPGFYGYTF. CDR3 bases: TGTGCCACCCTACCGGGCTTCTATGGCTACACCTTC.

As DNA, the CDR3 is TGCAGCGTTGAAGATCTGGGGACAGAAGATAGCAATCAGCCCCAGCATTTT. It is translated as CSVEDLGTEDSNQPQHF. The chain has TRBV29-1 and TRBJ1-5; 7 positions agree with TRBD1. This CDR3 spans 17 amino acids. Germline values: CDR1 SQVTM, CDR2 ANQGSEA. With 0 bases clipped from V and 0 bases from J, the junction kept 8 bases outside the gene matches. The variable domain in full, completed from reference TRBV29-1 and TRBJ1-5, reads SAVISQKPSRDICQRGTSLTIQCQVDSQVTMMFWYRQQPGQSLTLIATANQGSEATYESGFVIDKFPISRPNLTFSTLTVSNMSPEDSSIYLCSVEDLGTEDSNQPQHFGDGTRLSIL.

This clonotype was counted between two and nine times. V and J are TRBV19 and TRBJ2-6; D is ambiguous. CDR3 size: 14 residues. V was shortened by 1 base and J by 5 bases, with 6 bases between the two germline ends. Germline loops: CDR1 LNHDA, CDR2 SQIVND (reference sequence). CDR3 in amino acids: CASSIGARANVLTF. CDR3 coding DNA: TGTGCCAGTAGTATAGGAGCTAGGGCCAACGTCCTGACTTTC.

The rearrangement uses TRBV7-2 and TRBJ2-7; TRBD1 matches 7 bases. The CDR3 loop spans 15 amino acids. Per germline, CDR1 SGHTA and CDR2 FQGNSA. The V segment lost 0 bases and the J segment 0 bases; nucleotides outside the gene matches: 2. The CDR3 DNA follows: TGTGCCAGCAGCTTAGCCGGGGACAGCTCCTACGAGCAGTACTTC. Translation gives CASSLAGDSSYEQYF.

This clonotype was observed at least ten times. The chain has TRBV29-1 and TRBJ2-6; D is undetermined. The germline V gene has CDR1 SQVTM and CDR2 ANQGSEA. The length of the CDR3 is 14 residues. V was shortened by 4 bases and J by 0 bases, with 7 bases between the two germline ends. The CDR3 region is CSVVGPSGANVLTF. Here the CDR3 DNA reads TGCAGCGTTGTCGGCCCCTCTGGGGCCAACGTCCTGACTTTC.

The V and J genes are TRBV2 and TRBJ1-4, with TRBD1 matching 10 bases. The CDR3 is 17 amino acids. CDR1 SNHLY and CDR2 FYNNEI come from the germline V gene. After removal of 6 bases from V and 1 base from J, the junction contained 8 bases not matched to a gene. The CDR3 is CASSPRQGAGTNEKLFF. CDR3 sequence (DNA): TGTGCCAGCAGCCCTCGACAGGGGGCGGGAACTAATGAAAAACTGTTTTTT.

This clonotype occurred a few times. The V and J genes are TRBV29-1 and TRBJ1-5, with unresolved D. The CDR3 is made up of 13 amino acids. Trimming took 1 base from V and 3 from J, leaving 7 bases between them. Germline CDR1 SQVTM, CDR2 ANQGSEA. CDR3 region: CSVEAGYNQPQHF. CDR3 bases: TGCAGCGTTGAAGCCGGGTACAATCAGCCCCAGCATTTT. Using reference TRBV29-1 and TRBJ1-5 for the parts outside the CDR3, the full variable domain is SAVISQKPSRDICQRGTSLTIQCQVDSQVTMMFWYRQQPGQSLTLIATANQGSEATYESGFVIDKFPISRPNLTFSTLTVSNMSPEDSSIYLCSVEAGYNQPQHFGDGTRLSIL.

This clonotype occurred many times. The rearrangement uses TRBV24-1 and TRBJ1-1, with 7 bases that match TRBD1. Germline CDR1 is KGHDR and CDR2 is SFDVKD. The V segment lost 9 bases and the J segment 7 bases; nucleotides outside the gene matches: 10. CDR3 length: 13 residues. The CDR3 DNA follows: TGTGCCACCCAGGGGGGGCGCGATCATGAAGCTTTCTTT. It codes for CATQGGRDHEAFF.

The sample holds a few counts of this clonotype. The CDR3 region has the DNA TGTGCCAGCAGCTTAGCAGGGGACCACACTGAAGCTTTCTTT. Translating gives CASSLAGDHTEAFF. The chain uses TRBV7-2 and TRBJ1-1; a possible D gene is TRBD1 (5 bases). The V gene lost 0 bases and the J gene lost 3 bases, with 8 bases spanning the gap. Germline CDR1 SGHTA, CDR2 FQGNSA. The CDR3 runs 14 residues.